The rows below give T cell receptor beta chains drawn from one sample of a study of CD8 T cells in Susac syndrome. TCRdb redid the calling of the immunoSEQ multiplex PCR reads with MiXCR, one entry per CDR3 protein. The table shows about 160,000 distinct CDR3 sequences, with around 93% occurring only once. Sequenced input: CD4+ T cells from PBMCs. The receptor set was obtained from a human donor in good health. Each CDR3 is given with its conserved first and last residue. D genes are given only for firm matches. Not all rows give a size; the values are once, few, many and, for expanded clones, a class.

d_gene: .
v_gene: TRBV12-3/TRBV12-4
j_gene: TRBJ2-7
abundance: .
CDR3nt: TGTGCCAGCAGTTTAAGGTCTAGGGGTTCTAACGAGCAGTACTTC
CDR3aa: CASSLRSRGSNEQYF

d_gene: .
v_gene: TRBV6-2/TRBV6-3
j_gene: TRBJ1-2
abundance: .
CDR3nt: TGTGCCAGCAGTTACAGCGGAGGCTATGGCTACACCTTC
CDR3aa: CASSYSGGYGYTF

d_gene: .
v_gene: TRBV7-2
j_gene: TRBJ1-5
abundance: .
CDR3nt: TGTGCCAGCAGCTCCCAGGGAGTCGGTCAGCCCCAGCATTTT
CDR3aa: CASSSQGVGQPQHF

d_gene: TRBD1
v_gene: TRBV7-9
j_gene: TRBJ1-2
abundance: .
CDR3nt: TGTGCCAGCAGCTTAGGGACAGGGGGAGCCTATGGCTACACCTTC
CDR3aa: CASSLGTGGAYGYTF

d_gene: .
v_gene: TRBV7-9
j_gene: TRBJ1-2
abundance: .
CDR3nt: TGTGCCAGCAGCTTAGCTTCTTATGGGGCGCTCCCTAACTATGGCTACACCTTC
CDR3aa: CASSLASYGALPNYGYTF

d_gene: TRBD1
v_gene: TRBV6-1
j_gene: TRBJ2-7
abundance: once
CDR3nt: TGTGCCAGCAGCCAGGAGCCGGGACAGTCCTACGAGCAGTACTTC
CDR3aa: CASSQEPGQSYEQYF

d_gene: TRBD2
v_gene: TRBV5-4
j_gene: TRBJ2-3
abundance: once
CDR3nt: TGTGCCAGCAGCCTCGTTGGGCGGGGGGGCCGCGATACGCAGTATTTT
CDR3aa: CASSLVGRGGRDTQYF

d_gene: .
v_gene: TRBV20-1
j_gene: TRBJ1-1
abundance: .
CDR3nt: TGCAGTGCTAGAACGATGGGAGGGACTGAAGCTTTCTTT
CDR3aa: CSARTMGGTEAFF

d_gene: .
v_gene: TRBV4-2
j_gene: TRBJ1-2
abundance: .
CDR3nt: TGTGCCAGCAGCCAAGACGTTGTGAGCTTCGCCGGCTATGGCTACACCTTC
CDR3aa: CASSQDVVSFAGYGYTF

d_gene: TRBD2
v_gene: TRBV12-3/TRBV12-4
j_gene: TRBJ2-1
abundance: .
CDR3nt: TGTGCCAGCAGTCTGACTAGCGGGGGGGGCAATGAGCAGTTCTTC
CDR3aa: CASSLTSGGGNEQFF

d_gene: TRBD1
v_gene: TRBV7-2
j_gene: TRBJ1-1
abundance: .
CDR3nt: TGTGCCAGCAGCAACAGGGGGGGCTACACTGAAGCTTTCTTT
CDR3aa: CASSNRGGYTEAFF

d_gene: TRBD1
v_gene: TRBV6-5
j_gene: TRBJ1-2
abundance: .
CDR3nt: TGTGCCAGCAGGCCAGGACAGGGACCCTATGGCTACACCTTC
CDR3aa: CASRPGQGPYGYTF

d_gene: .
v_gene: TRBV12-3/TRBV12-4
j_gene: TRBJ2-4
abundance: .
CDR3nt: TGTGCCAGCACCTGGGGGCTAGCCAAAAACATTCAGTACTTC
CDR3aa: CASTWGLAKNIQYF

d_gene: .
v_gene: TRBV20-1
j_gene: TRBJ1-2
abundance: .
CDR3nt: TGCAGTGCCAATCTGCGGGGAACCTATGGCTACACCTTC
CDR3aa: CSANLRGTYGYTF

d_gene: .
v_gene: TRBV20-1
j_gene: TRBJ1-2
abundance: .
CDR3nt: TGCAGTGCTCCTTACGGGGGGGCTAACTATGGCTACACCTTC
CDR3aa: CSAPYGGANYGYTF

d_gene: .
v_gene: TRBV24-1
j_gene: TRBJ2-3
abundance: .
CDR3nt: TGTGCCACCGCTAGCGCCTCCACAGATACGCAGTATTTT
CDR3aa: CATASASTDTQYF

d_gene: .
v_gene: TRBV19
j_gene: TRBJ1-5
abundance: few
CDR3nt: TGTGCCAGTAACCACCCCAGTCGCAATCAGCCCCAGCATTTT
CDR3aa: CASNHPSRNQPQHF

d_gene: TRBD2
v_gene: TRBV20-1
j_gene: TRBJ2-3
abundance: once
CDR3nt: TGCAGTGCTCTTTCCCCCGGGACTAGCCCAGATACGCAGTATTTT
CDR3aa: CSALSPGTSPDTQYF

d_gene: .
v_gene: TRBV29-1
j_gene: TRBJ2-3
abundance: .
CDR3nt: TGCAGCATTCGGAGGGGAGTGGATACGCAGTATTTT
CDR3aa: CSIRRGVDTQYF

d_gene: .
v_gene: TRBV20-1
j_gene: TRBJ1-1
abundance: few
CDR3nt: TGCAGTGCTCGGACGGGGAACACTGAAGCTTTCTTT
CDR3aa: CSARTGNTEAFF

d_gene: TRBD2
v_gene: TRBV6-1
j_gene: TRBJ2-2
abundance: .
CDR3nt: TGTGCCACCACGGGGGGGGAGGCCGGGGAGCTGTTTTTT
CDR3aa: CATTGGEAGELFF

d_gene: .
v_gene: TRBV12-3/TRBV12-4
j_gene: TRBJ1-5
abundance: once
CDR3nt: TGTGCCAGCAGTCTCCGTCCCGGGAGTCCTAGCAATCAGCCCCAGCATTTT
CDR3aa: CASSLRPGSPSNQPQHF

d_gene: TRBD1
v_gene: TRBV14
j_gene: TRBJ2-4
abundance: .
CDR3nt: TGTGCCAGCAGCCCCCTAGACAGGGGGGAAAACATTCAGTACTTC
CDR3aa: CASSPLDRGENIQYF

d_gene: .
v_gene: TRBV29-1
j_gene: TRBJ1-3
abundance: .
CDR3nt: TGCAGCGTTGAAGGGGGGGAAACTGAAAACACCATATATTTT
CDR3aa: CSVEGGETENTIYF

d_gene: .
v_gene: TRBV5-6
j_gene: TRBJ2-3
abundance: .
CDR3nt: TGTGCCAGCAGATTTGAAAGCACAGATACGCAGTATTTT
CDR3aa: CASRFESTDTQYF